This record looks at one T cell receptor beta chain sequence and its context. The antigen it binds to is not known. No clone much larger than this one lies a single base away; base qualities are absent. CDR1 and CDR2 were assigned from the germline V gene (reference sequence) as SGHNT and YYREEE. V and J are truncated by 0 bases and 4 bases respectively, leaving an intervening sequence of 7 bases. From its cysteine to its phenylalanine, the CDR3 spans 13 amino acids. Of all the DNA, just the CDR3 is kept, 39 bases in frame from base 1. The record originates from a study of T cell responses to AZD1222 COVID-19 vaccine (dated by TCRdb to the early 2020s). Looking at the study overall: AZD1222 recipients whose second dose came at about 4 weeks and those whose second dose came at about 12 weeks were combined into one group, since spike-specific TCR depth and breadth did not differ between the two schedules. TCR sequencing covered over 230 trial participants: nearly 210 given two doses of AZD1222 and 26 given two doses of MenACWY control vaccine. Trial participants were enrolled into age subgroups of 18-55, 56-69 and 70-plus years, which contained 148, 28 and 57 TCR-sequenced participants, respectively. Beyond this particular receptor, the publication reports: The 56-69-year group was small, and its depth increase did not reach significance, likely because of low power. After two AZD1222 doses, spike-specific TCR breadth and depth were significantly higher than at day 0 and than in MenACWY recipients. Participants were mostly white British, with more females than males. The authors suggested clonal diversity may have been underestimated. Only 5 to 7 AZD1222 recipients were SARS-CoV-2 seropositive at baseline, limiting conclusions about previously exposed vaccinees. The whole spike protein was spanned by vaccine-associated CD4 TCRs, and dominant responses were seen in regions 160-218 and 743-854. No day 14 peak-response samples were available, so repertoires were characterized only after the peak T cell response. Reportedly, almost half of the unique spike-specific TCRs recognized epitopes lying outside the regions that are mutated in the B.1.351 and B.1.1.7 variants.

The CDR3 regions of human TCRbeta chains were analyzed by immunosequencing. The paper's data handling went like this. TCRs in the repertoires were matched against a reference library of SARS-CoV-2-specific TCRs that had been generated with the MIRA antigen-specificity platform. Breadth was defined as the fraction of unique TCRs that were SARS-CoV-2-associated. Depth was defined as the fraction of total T cells that were SARS-CoV-2-associated. Each spike-specific TCR was assigned to its reactive spike region and to a CD4 or CD8 class using the MIRA data. Log10-transformed breadth and depth values were compared by one-way ANOVA with Sidak's multiple comparisons tests. TCRdb provides this immuneACCESS table in a form limited to in-frame rearrangements. Some clones are lacking; in checked studies, under half of them reflect an unresolved V gene, and why the rest are absent is not known. That table furnishes V, J and clone size, whereas the DNA furnished D and trimming. In all, the sample holds 150,000 to 200,000 clones, and about 85% of those were seen once. The top ten hold approximately 2.5% of the sample.

Per the publication, the time point label means: baseline before first vaccination. The vaccinee samples were drawn from two UK trials, COV001 and COV002, one of which was a single-blind randomized controlled phase 2/3 trial testing AZD1222 (ChAdOx1 nCoV-19) in healthy adults. For TCRbeta chain sequencing, PBMC samples were collected from trial participants at day 0 and at day 28 after the second dose. The sample was peripheral blood, taken on day 0 of AZD1222 vaccination. The chain couples TRBV5-4 to TRBJ1-2; no D segment can be confidently identified. This TCR was sampled from an adult in good health. The sequence in DNA is TGTGCCAGCAGCTTGGACAGCCTCTATGGCTACACCTTC. This yields the protein CASSLDSLYGYTF.